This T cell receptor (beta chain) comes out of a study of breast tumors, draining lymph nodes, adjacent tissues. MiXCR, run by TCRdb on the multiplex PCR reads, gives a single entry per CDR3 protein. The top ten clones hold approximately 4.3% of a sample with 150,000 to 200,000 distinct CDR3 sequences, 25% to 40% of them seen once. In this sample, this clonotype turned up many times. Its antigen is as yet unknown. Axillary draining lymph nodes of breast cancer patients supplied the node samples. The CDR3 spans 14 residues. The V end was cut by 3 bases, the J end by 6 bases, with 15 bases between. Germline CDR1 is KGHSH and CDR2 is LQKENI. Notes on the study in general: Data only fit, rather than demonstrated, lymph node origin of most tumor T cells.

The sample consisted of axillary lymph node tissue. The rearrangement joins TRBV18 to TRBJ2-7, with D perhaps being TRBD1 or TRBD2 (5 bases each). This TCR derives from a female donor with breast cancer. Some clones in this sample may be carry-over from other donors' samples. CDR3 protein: CASSPHQDGGEQYF. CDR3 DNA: TGTGCCAGCTCACCCCACCAGGATGGGGGCGAGCAGTACTTC. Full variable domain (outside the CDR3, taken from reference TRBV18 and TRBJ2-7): NAGVMQNPRHLVRRRGQEARLRCSPMKGHSHVYWYRQLPEEGLKFMVYLQKENIIDESGMPKERFSAEFPKEGPSILRIQQVVRGDSAAYFCASSPHQDGGEQYFGPGTRLTVT.